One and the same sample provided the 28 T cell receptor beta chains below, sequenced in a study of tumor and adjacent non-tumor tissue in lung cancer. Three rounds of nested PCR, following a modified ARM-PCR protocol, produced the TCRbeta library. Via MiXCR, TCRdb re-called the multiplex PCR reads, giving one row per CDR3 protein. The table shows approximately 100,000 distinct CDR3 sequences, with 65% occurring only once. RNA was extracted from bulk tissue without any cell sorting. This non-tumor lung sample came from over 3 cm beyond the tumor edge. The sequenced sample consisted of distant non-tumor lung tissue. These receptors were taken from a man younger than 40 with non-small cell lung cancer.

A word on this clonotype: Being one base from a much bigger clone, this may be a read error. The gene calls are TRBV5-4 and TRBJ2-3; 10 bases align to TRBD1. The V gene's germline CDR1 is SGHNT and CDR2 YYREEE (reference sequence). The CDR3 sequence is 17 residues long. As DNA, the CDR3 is TGTACCAGCAGCTCTCCCGGGACAGGGGATGGCACAGATACGCAGTATTTT. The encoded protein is CTSSSPGTGDGTDTQYF.

The CDR3 protein is CSVRQTGGSYEQYF. The CDR3 DNA reads as TGCAGTGTTAGGCAGACAGGGGGGTCCTACGAGCAGTACTTC. This chain joins TRBV20-1 and TRBJ2-7; the match to TRBD1 covers 9 bases. This CDR3 comprises 14 residues. Germline V gene data show CDR1 as DFQATT and CDR2 as SNEGSKA (reference sequence). J lost 1 base, V lost 7 bases, and 8 bases had no gene match.

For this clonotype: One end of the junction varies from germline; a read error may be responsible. The CDR3 here is CASSFWRGAPDMQYF. In DNA, the CDR3 is TGTGCCAGCAGCTTCTGGCGCGGGGCCCCAGATATGCAGTATTTT. This sequence joins TRBV7-9 and TRBJ2-3; D is perhaps TRBD2 (6 bases). The CDR3 length is 15 residues. Germline V gives CDR1 SEHNR, CDR2 FQNEAQ (reference sequence).

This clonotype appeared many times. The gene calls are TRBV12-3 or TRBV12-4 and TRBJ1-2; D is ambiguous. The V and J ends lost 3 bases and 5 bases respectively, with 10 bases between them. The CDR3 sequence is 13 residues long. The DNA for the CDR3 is TGTGCCAGCAGTTTTCGCCGGGATTATGGCTACACCTTC. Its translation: CASSFRRDYGYTF.

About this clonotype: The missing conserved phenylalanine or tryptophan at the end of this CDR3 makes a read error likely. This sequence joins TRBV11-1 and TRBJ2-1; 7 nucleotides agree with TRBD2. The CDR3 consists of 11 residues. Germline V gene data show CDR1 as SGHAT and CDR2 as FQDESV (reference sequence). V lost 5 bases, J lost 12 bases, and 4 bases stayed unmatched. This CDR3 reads CASSQGGAQFL. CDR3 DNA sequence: TGTGCCAGCAGCCAGGGAGGGGCGCAGTTCCTC.

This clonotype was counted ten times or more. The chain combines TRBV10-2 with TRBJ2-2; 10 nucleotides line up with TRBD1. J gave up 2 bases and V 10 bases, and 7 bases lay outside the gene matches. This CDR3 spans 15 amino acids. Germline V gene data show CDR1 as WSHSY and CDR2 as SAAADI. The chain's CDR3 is CANLRTGGNTGELFF. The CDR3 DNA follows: TGCGCCAACCTAAGGACAGGGGGTAACACCGGGGAGCTGTTTTTT.

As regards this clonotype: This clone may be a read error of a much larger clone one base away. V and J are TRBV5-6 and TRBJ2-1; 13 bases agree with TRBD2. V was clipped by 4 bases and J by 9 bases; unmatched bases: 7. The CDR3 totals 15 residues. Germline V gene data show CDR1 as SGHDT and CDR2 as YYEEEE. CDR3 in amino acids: CASSPLAGGRSEQFF. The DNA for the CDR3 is TGTGCCAGCAGCCCACTAGCGGGAGGGCGGAGTGAGCAGTTCTTC.

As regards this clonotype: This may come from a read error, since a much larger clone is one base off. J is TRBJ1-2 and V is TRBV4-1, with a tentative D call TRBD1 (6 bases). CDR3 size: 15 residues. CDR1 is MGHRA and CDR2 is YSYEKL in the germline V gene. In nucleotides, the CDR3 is TGCGCCGGCAGCCAAGAACAAACAGGGAACTATGGCTACACCTTC. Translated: CAGSQEQTGNYGYTF.

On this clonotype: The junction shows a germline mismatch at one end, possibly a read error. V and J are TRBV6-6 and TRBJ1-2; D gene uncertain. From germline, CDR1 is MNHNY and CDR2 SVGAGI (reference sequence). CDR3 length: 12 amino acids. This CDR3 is CASSPSGYGYTF. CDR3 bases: TGTGCTAGCAGCCCGAGTGGATATGGCTACACCTTC.

Here the CDR3 reads CASSHPGLAGSPGYNEQFF. CDR3 nucleotides: TGCGCCAGCAGCCACCCCGGACTAGCGGGGAGCCCTGGGTACAATGAGCAGTTCTTC. The gene calls are TRBV4-1 and TRBJ2-1, with 12 bases that match TRBD2. In germline, CDR1 is MGHRA, CDR2 YSYEKL. There are 19 residues in the CDR3. V trimming: 3 bases; J trimming: 4 bases; junction bases outside the gene matches: 13.

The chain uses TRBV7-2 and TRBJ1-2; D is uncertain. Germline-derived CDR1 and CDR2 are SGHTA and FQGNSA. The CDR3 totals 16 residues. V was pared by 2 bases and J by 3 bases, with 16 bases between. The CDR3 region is CASSLPGRQVDYGYTF. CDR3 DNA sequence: TGTGCCAGCAGCTTACCGGGCCGCCAGGTGGACTATGGCTACACCTTC.

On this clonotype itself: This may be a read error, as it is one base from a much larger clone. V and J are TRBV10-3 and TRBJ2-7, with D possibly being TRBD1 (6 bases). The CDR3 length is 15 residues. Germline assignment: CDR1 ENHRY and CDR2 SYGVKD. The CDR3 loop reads CVISDGTHVTYEQYF. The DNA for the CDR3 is TGTGTCATCAGTGACGGGACACACGTCACCTACGAGCAGTACTTC.

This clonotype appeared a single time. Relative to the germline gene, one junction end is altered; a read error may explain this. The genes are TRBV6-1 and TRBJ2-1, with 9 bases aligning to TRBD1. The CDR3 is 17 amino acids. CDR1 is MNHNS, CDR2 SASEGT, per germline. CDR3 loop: CANSEIFGTGRYNEQFF. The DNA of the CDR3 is TGTGCCAACAGTGAAATTTTCGGGACAGGGAGGTACAATGAGCAGTTCTTC.

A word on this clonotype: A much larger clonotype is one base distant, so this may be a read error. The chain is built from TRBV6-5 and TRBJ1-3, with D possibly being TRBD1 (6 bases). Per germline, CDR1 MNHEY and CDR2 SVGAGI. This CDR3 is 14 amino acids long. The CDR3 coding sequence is TGTTCCAGCAGCCGCAGGGGCCACGGAAACACCATATATTTT. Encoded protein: CSSSRRGHGNTIYF.

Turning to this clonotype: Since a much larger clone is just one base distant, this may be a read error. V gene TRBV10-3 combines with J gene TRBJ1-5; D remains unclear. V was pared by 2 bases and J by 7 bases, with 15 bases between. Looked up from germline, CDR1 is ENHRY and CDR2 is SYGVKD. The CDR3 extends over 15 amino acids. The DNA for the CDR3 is TGTGCCATCAGTGAGGATTTGGAGTCGGGCCAGCCCCAGCATTTT. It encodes CAISEDLESGQPQHF.

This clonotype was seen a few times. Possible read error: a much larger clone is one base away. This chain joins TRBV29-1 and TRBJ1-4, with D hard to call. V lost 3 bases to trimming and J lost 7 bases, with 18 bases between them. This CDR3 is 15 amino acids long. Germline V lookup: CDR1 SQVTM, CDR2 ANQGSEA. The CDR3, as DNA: TGCAGCGTTGAGGCCTCCCATGGACGGGGTGAAAAACTGTTTTTT. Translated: CSVEASHGRGEKLFF.

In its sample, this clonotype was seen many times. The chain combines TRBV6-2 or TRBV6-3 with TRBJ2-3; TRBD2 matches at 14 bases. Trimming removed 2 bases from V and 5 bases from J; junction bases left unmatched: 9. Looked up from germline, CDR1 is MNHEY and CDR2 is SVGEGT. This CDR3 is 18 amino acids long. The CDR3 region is CASSYPTSGRASVDTQYF. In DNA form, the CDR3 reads TGTGCCAGCAGTTACCCGACTAGCGGGAGGGCCTCGGTAGATACGCAGTATTTT.

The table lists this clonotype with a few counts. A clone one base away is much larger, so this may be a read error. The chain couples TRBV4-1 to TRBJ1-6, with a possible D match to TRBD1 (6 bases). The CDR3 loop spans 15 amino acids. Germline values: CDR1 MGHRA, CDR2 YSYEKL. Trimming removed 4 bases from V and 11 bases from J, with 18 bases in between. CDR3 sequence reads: CASSPTRGGSPPLHF. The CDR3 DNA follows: TGCGCCAGCAGCCCCACCCGGGGGGGCTCTCCACCCCTCCACTTT.

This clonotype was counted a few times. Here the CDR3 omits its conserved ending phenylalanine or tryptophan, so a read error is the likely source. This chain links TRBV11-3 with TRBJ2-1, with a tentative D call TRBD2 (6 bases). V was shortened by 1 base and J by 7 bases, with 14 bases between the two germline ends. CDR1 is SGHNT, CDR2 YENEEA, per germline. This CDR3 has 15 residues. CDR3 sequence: CASSLGPGEENEQFS. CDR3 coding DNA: TGTGCCAGCAGCTTAGGTCCGGGAGAGGAGAATGAGCAGTTCTCC.

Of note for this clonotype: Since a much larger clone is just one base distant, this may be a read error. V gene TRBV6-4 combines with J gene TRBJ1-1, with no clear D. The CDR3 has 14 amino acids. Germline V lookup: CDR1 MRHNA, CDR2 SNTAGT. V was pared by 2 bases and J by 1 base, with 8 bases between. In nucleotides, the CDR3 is TGTGCCAGCAGTGACCCGATAGAGAACACTGAAGCTTTCTTT. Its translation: CASSDPIENTEAFF.

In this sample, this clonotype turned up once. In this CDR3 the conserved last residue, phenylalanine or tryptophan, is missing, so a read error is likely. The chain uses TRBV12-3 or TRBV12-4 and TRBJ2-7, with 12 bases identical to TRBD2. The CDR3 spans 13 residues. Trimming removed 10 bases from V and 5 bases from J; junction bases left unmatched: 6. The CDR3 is CANSLAGGNEQYL. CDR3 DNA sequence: TGTGCCAACAGCCTAGCGGGAGGGAACGAGCAGTACTTA.

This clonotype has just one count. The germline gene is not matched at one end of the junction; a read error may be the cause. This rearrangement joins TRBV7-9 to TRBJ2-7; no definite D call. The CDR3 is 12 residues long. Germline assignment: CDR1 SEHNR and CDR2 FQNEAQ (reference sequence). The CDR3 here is CGSSSVSYEQYF. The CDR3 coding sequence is TGTGGCAGCAGCTCTGTTTCCTACGAGCAGTACTTC. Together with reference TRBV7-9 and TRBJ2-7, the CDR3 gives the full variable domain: DTGVSQNPRHKITKRGQNVTFRCDPISEHNRLYWYRQTLGQGPEFLTYFQNEAQLEKSRLLSDRFSAERPKGSFSTLEIQRTEQGDSAMYLCGSSSVSYEQYFGPGTRLTVT.

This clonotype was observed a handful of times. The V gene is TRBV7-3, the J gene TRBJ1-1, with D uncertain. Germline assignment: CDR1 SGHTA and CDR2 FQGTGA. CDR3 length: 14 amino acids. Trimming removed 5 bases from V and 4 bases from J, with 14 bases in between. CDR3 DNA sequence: TGTGCCAGCAGCCTCAATCCGGTGAGCACTGAAGCTTTCTTT. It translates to CASSLNPVSTEAFF.

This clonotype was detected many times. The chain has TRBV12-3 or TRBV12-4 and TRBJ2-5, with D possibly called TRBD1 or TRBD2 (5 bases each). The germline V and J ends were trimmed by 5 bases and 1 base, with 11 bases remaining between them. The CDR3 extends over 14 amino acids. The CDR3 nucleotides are TGTGCCAGCAGTCCGCCGGGGCTCCAAGAGACCCAGTACTTC. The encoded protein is CASSPPGLQETQYF.

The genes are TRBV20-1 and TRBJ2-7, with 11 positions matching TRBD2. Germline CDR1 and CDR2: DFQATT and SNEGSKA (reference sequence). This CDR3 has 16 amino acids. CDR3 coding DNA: TGCTGTACTAGTTGGGCTAGCGGGGGGAGCTCCTACGAGCAGTACTTC. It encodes CCTSWASGGSSYEQYF.

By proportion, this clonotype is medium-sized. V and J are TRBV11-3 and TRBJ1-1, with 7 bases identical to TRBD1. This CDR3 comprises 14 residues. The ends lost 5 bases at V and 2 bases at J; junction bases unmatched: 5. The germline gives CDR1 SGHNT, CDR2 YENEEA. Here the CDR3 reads CASSPGQLNTEAFF. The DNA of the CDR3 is TGTGCCAGCAGCCCGGGACAGCTAAACACTGAAGCTTTCTTT.

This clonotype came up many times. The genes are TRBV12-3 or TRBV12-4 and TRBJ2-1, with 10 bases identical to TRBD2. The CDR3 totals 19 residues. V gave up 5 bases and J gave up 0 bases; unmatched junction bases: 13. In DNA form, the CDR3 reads TGTGCCAGCAGTCGCCGGTGGCTAGCGGGGGCTAGCTCCTACAATGAGCAGTTCTTC. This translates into CASSRRWLAGASSYNEQFF.

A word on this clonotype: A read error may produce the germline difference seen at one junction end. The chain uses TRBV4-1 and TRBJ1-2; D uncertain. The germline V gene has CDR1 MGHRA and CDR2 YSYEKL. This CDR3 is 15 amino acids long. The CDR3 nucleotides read TGCGCCAACAGCCAAGTTGGGCAGCCGAACTATAGCTACACCTTC. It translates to CANSQVGQPNYSYTF.